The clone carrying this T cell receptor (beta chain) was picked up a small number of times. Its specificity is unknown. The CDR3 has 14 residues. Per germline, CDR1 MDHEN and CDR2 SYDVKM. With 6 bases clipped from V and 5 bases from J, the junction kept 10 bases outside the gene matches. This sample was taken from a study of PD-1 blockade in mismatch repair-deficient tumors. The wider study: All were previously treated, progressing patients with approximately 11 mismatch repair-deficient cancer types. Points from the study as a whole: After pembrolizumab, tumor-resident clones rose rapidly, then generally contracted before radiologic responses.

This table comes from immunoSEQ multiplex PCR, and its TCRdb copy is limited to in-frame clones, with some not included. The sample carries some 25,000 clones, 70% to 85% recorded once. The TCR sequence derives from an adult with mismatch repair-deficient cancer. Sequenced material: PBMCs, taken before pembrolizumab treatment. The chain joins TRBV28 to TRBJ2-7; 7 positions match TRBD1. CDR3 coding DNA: TGTGCCAGCAGGGGGACAGTTCCTACGGACGAGCAGTACTTC. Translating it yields CASRGTVPTDEQYF.